This TCR beta chain was profiled in a study of blood T cells in healthy people across ages (dated by TCRdb to the mid-2010s). Context from the whole study: In model experiments, template switching captured about one uniquely barcoded TCR beta cDNA molecule for every two T cells. Age-related changes in TCR beta repertoire diversity were measured in the study by deep sequencing normalized with unique cDNA molecular identifiers. Four age groups were formed from the donors: young (average around 15 years), middle-aged (just under 40), aged (62) and long-lived (approximately 80). To avoid experimental bias, donors of different ages were spread randomly across the sequencing lanes. Two additional independent replicas of 1 million unique cDNA reads from the same blood draw were analyzed for two donors (one aged 18 to 30 and one aged 80 or older). Study-wide findings and limitations: Since profiling was done on bulk unsorted PBMCs, naive and antigen-experienced compartments could not be conclusively compared. As age increased, observed TCR beta diversity per million T cells dropped in a roughly linear way, and a significant reduction was already evident by age approximately 40. The CMV infection status of donors was not known, potentially confounding age-related changes in expanded clonotypes. There was a strong correlation between observed TCR beta diversity and the percentage of naive T cells measured by flow cytometry. Compared with the aged group, the long-lived group had more naive CD4+ T cells, fewer expanded clones and increased TCR diversity, a pattern suggesting age selection. Estimates of total diversity based on one million sequenced T cells were considered lower bounds and underestimates.

The method was 5' RACE. Sequencing instrument: Illumina HiSeq 2500. A second 7 to 11 cycle PCR used a sample-barcoded 5' primer and a J-beta primer mix. A template-switch 5' adaptor carrying 12 random nucleotides introduced a unique molecular identifier onto each TCR beta cDNA molecule. Each sample yielded at least 2.5 million CDR3-containing paired-end reads. First-strand cDNA was synthesized from all RNA with the Mint cDNA synthesis kit, primed by a TRBC-specific oligonucleotide. All cDNA was treated with uracil-DNA glycosylase and then went through a first 18-cycle PCR with the universal primers M1SS and BC2_uni_R. The published analysis was carried out like this. Normalization of each sample was performed by random selection of 1 million high-quality reads, each carrying a distinct molecular identifier. Instead of being binned into consensus sequences, reads with shared molecular identifiers were discarded. MiTCR, with a Q25 quality threshold and the strictest error-elimination algorithm, was used for CDR3 identification, clonotype clustering and error correction. A nonparametric unseen species model using Euler transformation provided a lower-bound estimate of total TCR beta diversity. In TCRdb, the public reads were trimmed at Q25 with fastp and aligned with MiXCR, with productive beta chains retained. One record per CDR3 amino acid sequence lists the most common genes and DNA. TCRdb, not the original authors, processed these V and J calls. The sample table holds about 670,000 distinct CDR3 sequences, of which over 40% were seen once. Around an eighth of the sample is held by the ten biggest clonotypes.

As to this clonotype: Its antigen remains undetermined. Per-base qualities were not stored, and no clone one base away is much larger.

Systemically healthy Caucasian individuals from Russia, around 39 in total and aged roughly 6 to 100 years, were included as donors. About 10 milliliters of peripheral blood were collected from each donor into EDTA-treated Vacutainer tubes. Ficoll-Paque density-gradient centrifugation was used to isolate PBMCs, with at least 6.5 million per sample. Total RNA, at least 5 micrograms per sample, was extracted from PBMCs with Trizol reagent. For every donor, an aliquot of PBMCs went through flow cytometry to measure the percentages of naive CD45RAhigh/CD27high T cells. The CDR3 goes from the cysteine to the phenylalanine over 17 residues. Only the CDR3 region is kept as DNA, spanning 51 bases read in frame from base 1. CDR1 and CDR2 (DFQATT, SNEGSKA) derive from the germline V gene (reference sequence).

This TCR came from a woman of 80 years or more in good health. Sequenced sample: blood. The chain is made from TRBV20-1 and TRBJ2-4; TRBD1 agrees with 8 junctional bases. The J call may be incorrect, as the DNA end agrees better with TRBJ2-7. The CDR3 reads CSASSGRGQGLSYEQYF. The bases are TGCAGTGCTAGTTCTGGCAGGGGGCAGGGACTCTCCTACGAGCAGTACTTC.